These 22 T cell receptor beta chains were sequenced from one sample in a study of tumor and adjacent non-tumor tissue in lung cancer. The template was RNA from unsorted bulk tissue. Three rounds of nested PCR, following a modified ARM-PCR protocol, produced the TCRbeta library. TCRdb analysed the multiplex PCR reads with MiXCR anew, one entry per CDR3 protein. The data contain some 78,000 distinct CDR3 sequences, 80% of them singletons. The sample comprised lung tumor tissue. The origin of the receptors is a woman between 45 and 60 years old with non-small cell lung cancer.

There are many counts of this clonotype. The chain joins TRBV4-1 to TRBJ2-7; 9 bases map to TRBD1. Germline V lookup: CDR1 MGHRA, CDR2 YSYEKL. Trimming removed 3 bases from V and 6 bases from J; junction bases left unmatched: 9. The CDR3 extends over 15 amino acids. DNA for the CDR3: TGCGCCAGCAGCCAGGGACAGGGCCCCCCCGCCGAGCAGTACTTC. Residues: CASSQGQGPPAEQYF.

Remarks on this clonotype: The conserved phenylalanine or tryptophan normally closing the CDR3 is absent here, so this likely arose from a read error. The rearrangement links TRBV29-1 to TRBJ2-7; 13 nucleotides line up with TRBD2. V was pared by 6 bases and J by 6 bases, with 8 bases of the junction left unmatched. This CDR3 contains 14 residues. Germline V gene data show CDR1 as SQVTM and CDR2 as ANQGSEA. As DNA, the CDR3 is TGCAGCGTAGAACTCGGACTAGCGGGGGCCGAGCAGTACTCC. The encoded protein is CSVELGLAGAEQYS.

About this clonotype: Because the CDR3 is missing its conserved closing phenylalanine or tryptophan, this is likely a read error. It is unclear where the CDR3 begins or ends on the DNA, so no DNA is shown, and the CDR3 is as TCRdb lists it. The genes are TRBV11-3 and TRBJ2-1. The CDR3 length equals 15 residues, ends included. Germline CDR1 SGHNT, CDR2 YENEEA. CDR3 residues: CASSSETSSYNEQFL.

The chain carries TRBV6-1 and TRBJ2-2, with D possibly being TRBD2 (6 bases). The germline V gene encodes CDR1 MNHNS and CDR2 SASEGT. V lost 10 bases to trimming and J lost 4 bases, with 19 bases between them. CDR3 length equals 15 residues. CDR3 DNA sequence: TGTGCCAACATCCTACCGGGAGTGCGCACCGGGGAGCTGTTTTTT. Amino acid sequence: CANILPGVRTGELFF.

In its sample, this clonotype ranks as medium-sized. This chain links TRBV12-3 or TRBV12-4 with TRBJ2-1; 11 bases align to TRBD2. V lost 10 bases, J lost 9 bases, and 11 bases stayed unmatched. The CDR3 has 14 amino acids. CDR3 in amino acids: CATEKGLAVGEQFF. CDR3 bases: TGTGCCACCGAGAAGGGACTAGCGGTCGGTGAGCAGTTCTTC.

This clonotype has a count of ten or more. The chain employs TRBV5-4 and TRBJ2-5, with D hard to call. The length of the CDR3 is 13 residues. The V gene lost 1 base and the J gene lost 3 bases, with 7 bases spanning the gap. Per the germline V gene, CDR1 is SGHNT and CDR2 is YYREEE (reference sequence). DNA of the CDR3: TGTGCCAGCAGCTTGCACAGCAAAGAGACCCAGTACTTC. It yields the protein CASSLHSKETQYF. The whole variable domain, remainder taken from reference TRBV5-4 and TRBJ2-5, is ETGVTQSPTHLIKTRGQQVTLRCSSQSGHNTVSWYQQALGQGPQFIFQYYREEENGRGNFPPRFSGLQFPNYSSELNVNALELDDSALYLCASSLHSKETQYFGPGTRLLVL.

In the case of this clonotype: One end of the junction does not line up with germline, which may come from a read error. V and J are TRBV29-1 and TRBJ1-1, with D unresolved. The CDR3 contains 14 residues. Germline V gives CDR1 SQVTM, CDR2 ANQGSEA. The CDR3 protein is CNVDDPLKGTEVFF. CDR3 nucleotides: TGCAACGTAGATGATCCCCTTAAGGGAACTGAAGTTTTCTTT.

Turning to this clonotype: The junction departs from the called germline gene at one end, perhaps through a read error. V and J are TRBV11-2 and TRBJ2-7; D ambiguous. There are 14 residues in the CDR3. The germline gives CDR1 SGHAT, CDR2 FQNNGV. The CDR3 region has the DNA TGTTCCAGCAGCTTGGAACATTTTTCGTCCGAGCAGTACTTC. Its protein is CSSSLEHFSSEQYF.

V and J are TRBV12-3 or TRBV12-4 and TRBJ2-7; 7 nucleotides align to TRBD2. CDR3 length: 18 amino acids. V gave up 2 bases and J gave up 4 bases; unmatched junction bases: 17. The CDR3 DNA reads as TGTGCCAGCAGTTTAAGAGCGGGACTACACCGATATGGGTACGAGCAGTACTTC. This encodes CASSLRAGLHRYGYEQYF.

In regard to this clonotype: Sequence at one end of the junction differs from germline and may be a read error. V gene TRBV6-5 combines with J gene TRBJ1-1, with D hard to call. The length of the CDR3 is 14 residues. Per germline, CDR1 MNHEY and CDR2 SVGAGI. The CDR3 coding sequence is TGTGCCAGCAGCACACACGAAATGAACACAGAAGCTCTCTTT. It yields the protein CASSTHEMNTEALF.

The chain uses TRBV5-4 and TRBJ2-3, with D unclear. Germline V gene lookup returns CDR1 SGHNT and CDR2 YYREEE (reference sequence). The CDR3 runs 12 residues. V lost 0 bases to trimming and J lost 11 bases, with 10 bases between them. The DNA for the CDR3 is TGTGCCAGCAGCTTGGGAGAGGTTATGCAGTATTTT. This translates into CASSLGEVMQYF. The full variable domain, completed using reference TRBV5-4 and TRBJ2-3, is ETGVTQSPTHLIKTRGQQVTLRCSSQSGHNTVSWYQQALGQGPQFIFQYYREEENGRGNFPPRFSGLQFPNYSSELNVNALELDDSALYLCASSLGEVMQYFGPGTRLTVL.

This clonotype has a single count. A read error may produce the germline difference seen at one junction end. The chain recombines TRBV5-4 with TRBJ2-1; D is ambiguous. Germline CDR1 and CDR2: SGHNT and YYREEE (reference sequence). The CDR3 covers 15 residues. The CDR3 nucleotides read TGTACCAGCAGTTTGTCCTCCATCTCCTACAATGAGCAGTTCTTC. The encoded protein is CTSSLSSISYNEQFF.

Note on this clonotype: No conserved phenylalanine or tryptophan is present at the end of the CDR3, so a read error is the likely explanation. The chain recombines TRBV6-1 with TRBJ2-7; no reliable D call. CDR1 MNHNS and CDR2 SASEGT come from the germline V gene. The CDR3 runs to 13 residues. The CDR3 DNA reads as TGTGCCAGCAGTGAACTGGCAAACTACGAACAGTACATC. It is translated as CASSELANYEQYI.

As for this clonotype: Since the CDR3 does not end with the conserved phenylalanine or tryptophan, this likely comes from a read error. The limits of the CDR3 on the DNA are not certain, so only TCRdb's listed CDR3 is given. V usage is TRBV18 and J usage is TRBJ2-7; no DNA check was done on the table's D call, TRBD1. Per germline, CDR1 KGHSH and CDR2 LQKENI. The CDR3 has 12 residues if both end residues are counted. The CDR3 reads CASSADSYKQCL.

Comment on this clonotype: A much more abundant neighbour one base away suggests this may be a read error. CDR3 sequence: CASTIVHRGRPGELFF. CDR3 in DNA: TGTGCCAGTACTATAGTTCACAGGGGGCGTCCCGGGGAGCTGTTTTTT. The chain employs TRBV19 and TRBJ2-2; 9 bases map to TRBD1. Germline V gene lookup returns CDR1 LNHDA and CDR2 SQIVND (reference sequence). This CDR3 region has 16 residues.

The V and J genes are TRBV7-9 and TRBJ2-3; the match to TRBD2 covers 11 bases. V was clipped by 4 bases and J by 3 bases; unmatched bases: 12. The CDR3 has 18 amino acids. Germline CDR1 and CDR2: SEHNR and FQNEAQ (reference sequence). DNA of the CDR3: TGTGCCAGCAGCTCAAGATGGCCTAGCGGGAGGTCTACAGATACGCAGTATTTT. Protein sequence: CASSSRWPSGRSTDTQYF.

DNA of the CDR3: TGCAAAGCTAGTTCCGGGAATGATGAGCAGTTCTTC. Amino acids: CKASSGNDEQFF. The rearrangement uses TRBV20-1 and TRBJ2-1; TRBD2 might be the D (5 bases). From germline, CDR1 is DFQATT and CDR2 SNEGSKA (reference sequence). This CDR3 spans 12 amino acids.

In the case of this clonotype: Compared with germline, one end of the junction differs, possibly owing to a read error. Written as DNA, the CDR3 is TGTAGTGCTAGGACTAGCGGGAGGCTAAACTCTGGGACCAACGTCCTGACTTTC. Its translation: CSARTSGRLNSGTNVLTF. The chain combines TRBV20-1 with TRBJ2-6; 14 nucleotides align to TRBD2. The CDR3 runs 18 residues. Germline V gives CDR1 DFQATT, CDR2 SNEGSKA (reference sequence).

On this clonotype: The junction departs from germline at one end; a sequencing error may be responsible. The DNA of the CDR3 is TGTGTCACGCAGGAAGTAGAGACGAAAACCTATGAGCAATACTTC. Its translation: CVTQEVETKTYEQYF. The chain links TRBV10-3 to TRBJ2-7, with unresolved D. CDR1 is ENHRY, CDR2 SYGVKD, per germline. The CDR3 extends over 15 amino acids.

This clonotype was picked up one time. Given the absence of the conserved phenylalanine or tryptophan at the CDR3 end, a read error is likely. The V gene is TRBV4-1, the J gene TRBJ2-2; D is possibly TRBD2 (5 bases). Germline loops: CDR1 MGHRA, CDR2 YSYEKL. This CDR3 is 16 amino acids long. Trimming took 11 bases from V and 4 from J, leaving 23 bases between them. The CDR3, as DNA: TGCGCCGGCGGCCAAGTTACTAGATTTCGCACCGGGGAGCTGTTTTAT. This gives the protein CAGGQVTRFRTGELFY.

To note about this clonotype: Given the absence of the conserved phenylalanine or tryptophan at the CDR3 end, a read error is likely. The genes are TRBV29-1 and TRBJ2-1; 9 bases are shared with TRBD2. This CDR3 region has 14 residues. Germline CDR1 and CDR2: SQVTM and ANQGSEA. The CDR3 bases are TGCAGTGTTTATAGCGGGAGTGCCTACAATGAGCAGTTCATC. The encoded protein is CSVYSGSAYNEQFI.

This clonotype was picked up many times. The chain combines TRBV6-6 with TRBJ2-6, with 7 bases aligning to TRBD1. The length of the CDR3 is 15 residues. Per the germline V gene, CDR1 is MNHNY and CDR2 is SVGAGI (reference sequence). With 5 bases clipped from V and 4 bases from J, the junction kept 5 bases outside the gene matches. CDR3 region: CASSPTGLGANVLTF. As DNA, the CDR3 is TGTGCCAGCAGTCCGACAGGGTTGGGGGCCAACGTCCTGACTTTC.